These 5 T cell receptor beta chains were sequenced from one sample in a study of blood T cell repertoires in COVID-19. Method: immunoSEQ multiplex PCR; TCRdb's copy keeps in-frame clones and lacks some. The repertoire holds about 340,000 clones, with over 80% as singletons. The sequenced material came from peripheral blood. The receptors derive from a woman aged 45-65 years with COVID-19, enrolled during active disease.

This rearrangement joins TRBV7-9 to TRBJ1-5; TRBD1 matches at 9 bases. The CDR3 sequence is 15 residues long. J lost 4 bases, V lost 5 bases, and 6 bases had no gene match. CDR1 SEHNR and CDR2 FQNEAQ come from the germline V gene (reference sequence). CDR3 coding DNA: TGTGCCAGCAGCCTAGAGACAGGGGGGAATCAGCCCCAGCATTTT. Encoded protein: CASSLETGGNQPQHF.

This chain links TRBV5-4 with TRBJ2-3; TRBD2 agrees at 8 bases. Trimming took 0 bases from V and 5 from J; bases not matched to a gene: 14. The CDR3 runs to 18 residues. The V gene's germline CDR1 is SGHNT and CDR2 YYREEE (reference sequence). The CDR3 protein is CASSLDGVSVAGGDTQYF. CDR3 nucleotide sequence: TGTGCCAGCAGCTTGGATGGAGTCAGTGTGGCGGGAGGAGATACGCAGTATTTT. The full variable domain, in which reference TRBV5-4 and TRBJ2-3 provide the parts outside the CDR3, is ETGVTQSPTHLIKTRGQQVTLRCSSQSGHNTVSWYQQALGQGPQFIFQYYREEENGRGNFPPRFSGLQFPNYSSELNVNALELDDSALYLCASSLDGVSVAGGDTQYFGPGTRLTVL.

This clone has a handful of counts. The DNA of the CDR3 is TGTGCCAGCAGTTTATTGAGACAGGGTAGGGCTTTCTTT. Translation: CASSLLRQGRAFF. The chain links TRBV27 to TRBJ1-1; TRBD1 matches 7 bases. Germline CDR1 is MNHEY and CDR2 is SMNVEV (reference sequence). This CDR3 is 13 amino acids long. V shed 1 base and J 11 bases; nucleotides not matched to a gene: 7.

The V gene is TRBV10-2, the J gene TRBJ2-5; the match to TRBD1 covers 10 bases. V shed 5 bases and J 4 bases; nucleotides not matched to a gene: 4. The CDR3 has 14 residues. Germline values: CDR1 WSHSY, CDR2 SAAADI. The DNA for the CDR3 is TGCGCCAGCAGTTGGACAGGGGGGACAGAGACCCAGTACTTC. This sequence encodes CASSWTGGTETQYF.

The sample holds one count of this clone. CDR3 bases: TGTGCCAGCAGCTTAGATCCCGGGACAGATACGCAGTATTTT. This encodes CASSLDPGTDTQYF. The rearrangement uses TRBV7-2 and TRBJ2-3; D gene uncertain. This CDR3 spans 14 amino acids. Per germline, CDR1 SGHTA and CDR2 FQGNSA. With 1 base removed from V and 3 bases from J, the gap between germline ends came to 8 bases.